The rows below give T cell receptor beta chains drawn from one sample of a study of technical replicates of blood from a handful of donors. TCRdb's table, derived via immunoSEQ multiplex PCR, lists solely in-frame clones and lacks some. Found here are under 85,000 clones, 95% to 98% of them singletons; the top ten hold 0.34%. Sequencing input: T cells isolated from PBMCs. The source is a human donor in good health. Each CDR3 is given with its conserved first and last residue. Each record gives: CDR3 protein, CDR3 DNA, clone size, V gene, D gene, J gene. The D gene is left open where the match is weak. Part of the rows lack a size; the others show once, few, many or a class for expanded clones.

CDR3aa: CASSSGLAEETQYF
CDR3nt: TGTGCCAGCAGCTCCGGGTTAGCGGAAGAGACCCAGTACTTC
abundance: NA
v_gene: TRBV9
d_gene: NA
j_gene: TRBJ2-5

CDR3aa: CASSQLQDNQPQHF
CDR3nt: TGTGCCAGCAGCCAGTTACAGGATAATCAGCCCCAGCATTTT
abundance: NA
v_gene: TRBV4-2
d_gene: NA
j_gene: TRBJ1-5

CDR3aa: CASSLLRGWSEQFF
CDR3nt: TGTGCCAGCAGCTTACTGCGGGGGTGGAGTGAGCAGTTCTTC
abundance: NA
v_gene: TRBV11-2
d_gene: TRBD2
j_gene: TRBJ2-1

CDR3aa: CASSVVYEQYF
CDR3nt: TGTGCCAGCAGTGTAGTTTACGAGCAGTACTTC
abundance: NA
v_gene: TRBV6-1
d_gene: NA
j_gene: TRBJ2-7

CDR3aa: CASLVSGRTNTGELFF
CDR3nt: TGTGCCAGTTTGGTTAGCGGGAGGACAAACACCGGGGAGCTGTTTTTT
abundance: NA
v_gene: TRBV19
d_gene: TRBD2
j_gene: TRBJ2-2

CDR3aa: CAGLSRGGNEQFF
CDR3nt: TGTGCCGGTCTAAGTAGGGGGGGCAATGAGCAGTTCTTC
abundance: NA
v_gene: TRBV7-9
d_gene: NA
j_gene: TRBJ2-1

CDR3aa: CASSLGAVSYNEQFF
CDR3nt: TGTGCCAGCAGCTTAGGCGCGGTTTCCTACAATGAGCAGTTCTTC
abundance: NA
v_gene: TRBV7-2
d_gene: NA
j_gene: TRBJ2-1

CDR3aa: CASSLNGGDEQYF
CDR3nt: TGTGCCAGCAGCTTAAATGGTGGAGACGAGCAGTACTTC
abundance: NA
v_gene: TRBV11-3
d_gene: NA
j_gene: TRBJ2-7

CDR3aa: CASRRERGTGELFF
CDR3nt: TGTGCCAGCAGGCGGGAAAGGGGTACCGGGGAGCTGTTTTTT
abundance: NA
v_gene: TRBV7-8
d_gene: NA
j_gene: TRBJ2-2

CDR3aa: CSVELALVYNEQFF
CDR3nt: TGCAGCGTTGAACTAGCGCTCGTTTACAATGAGCAGTTCTTC
abundance: NA
v_gene: TRBV29-1
d_gene: NA
j_gene: TRBJ2-1

CDR3aa: CASSLGQGIYNEQFF
CDR3nt: TGTGCCAGCAGCTTAGGACAGGGGATATACAATGAGCAGTTCTTC
abundance: NA
v_gene: TRBV5-6
d_gene: TRBD1
j_gene: TRBJ2-1

CDR3aa: CASSVETGSSGANVLTF
CDR3nt: TGTGCCAGCAGTGTAGAGACAGGGAGCTCTGGGGCCAACGTCCTGACTTTC
abundance: NA
v_gene: TRBV6-4
d_gene: TRBD1
j_gene: TRBJ2-6

CDR3aa: CASSLRTGELFF
CDR3nt: TGTGCCAGCAGCCTTAGGACAGGGGAGCTGTTTTTT
abundance: NA
v_gene: TRBV28
d_gene: NA
j_gene: TRBJ2-2

CDR3aa: CATAAKRVVSQPQHF
CDR3nt: TGTGCCACCGCTGCCAAGAGGGTGGTTAGTCAGCCCCAGCATTTT
abundance: once
v_gene: TRBV11-3
d_gene: NA
j_gene: TRBJ1-5

CDR3aa: CASSISREITYEQYF
CDR3nt: TGTGCCAGTAGTATTTCGCGGGAGATCACCTACGAGCAGTACTTC
abundance: NA
v_gene: TRBV19
d_gene: TRBD2
j_gene: TRBJ2-7

CDR3aa: CASSQEPGREGLRYNEQFF
CDR3nt: TGCGCCAGCAGCCAAGAGCCGGGACGGGAGGGCCTTCGCTACAATGAGCAGTTCTTC
abundance: NA
v_gene: TRBV4-3
d_gene: TRBD2
j_gene: TRBJ2-1

CDR3aa: CASSFLFSTGPNEKLFF
CDR3nt: TGTGCCAGCAGCTTTTTGTTTTCGACAGGGCCTAATGAAAAACTGTTTTTT
abundance: NA
v_gene: TRBV7-9
d_gene: TRBD1
j_gene: TRBJ1-4

CDR3aa: CASTLGGSSYEQYF
CDR3nt: TGTGCCAGCACCCTAGGGGGCAGCTCCTACGAGCAGTACTTC
abundance: NA
v_gene: TRBV5-6
d_gene: TRBD1
j_gene: TRBJ2-7

CDR3aa: CASSHDQEGYGYTF
CDR3nt: TGTGCCAGCAGCCACGACCAGGAGGGCTATGGCTACACCTTC
abundance: NA
v_gene: TRBV6-5
d_gene: NA
j_gene: TRBJ1-2

CDR3aa: CASSVTGQGYTAKNIQYF
CDR3nt: TGTGCCAGCAGTGTGACGGGACAGGGATATACCGCCAAAAACATTCAGTACTTC
abundance: NA
v_gene: TRBV6-4
d_gene: TRBD1
j_gene: TRBJ2-4

CDR3aa: CAISVTGAGNTIYF
CDR3nt: TGTGCCATCAGTGTTACAGGGGCCGGAAACACCATATATTTT
abundance: NA
v_gene: TRBV10-3
d_gene: TRBD1
j_gene: TRBJ1-3

CDR3aa: CASSPGGTDTQYF
CDR3nt: TGTGCCAGCAGCCCAGGGGGCACAGATACGCAGTATTTT
abundance: NA
v_gene: TRBV6-6
d_gene: NA
j_gene: TRBJ2-3

CDR3aa: CAWSVYRGYNEQFF
CDR3nt: TGTGCCTGGAGTGTCTACCGGGGATACAATGAGCAGTTCTTC
abundance: once
v_gene: TRBV30
d_gene: NA
j_gene: TRBJ2-1

CDR3aa: CASSLGQGGGEQYF
CDR3nt: TGTGCCAGCAGCCTTGGACAGGGCGGTGGCGAGCAGTACTTC
abundance: NA
v_gene: TRBV7-9
d_gene: TRBD1
j_gene: TRBJ2-7

CDR3aa: CSVEVQDLRNYGYTF
CDR3nt: TGCAGCGTTGAAGTACAGGACCTACGAAACTATGGCTACACCTTC
abundance: NA
v_gene: TRBV29-1
d_gene: NA
j_gene: TRBJ1-2

CDR3aa: CATKGLPYNEQFF
CDR3nt: TGTGCCACCAAGGGACTCCCCTACAATGAGCAGTTCTTC
abundance: NA
v_gene: TRBV15
d_gene: NA
j_gene: TRBJ2-1

CDR3aa: CASSLYLNTEAFF
CDR3nt: TGTGCCAGCAGCCTATATTTGAACACTGAAGCTTTCTTT
abundance: NA
v_gene: TRBV6-5
d_gene: NA
j_gene: TRBJ1-1

CDR3aa: CSVRPGGHEKLFF
CDR3nt: TGCAGCGTACGTCCTGGAGGGCATGAAAAACTGTTTTTT
abundance: NA
v_gene: TRBV29-1
d_gene: NA
j_gene: TRBJ1-4

CDR3aa: CATSGQVPWEQYF
CDR3nt: TGTGCCACCTCGGGACAGGTGCCATGGGAGCAGTACTTC
abundance: NA
v_gene: TRBV2
d_gene: TRBD1
j_gene: TRBJ2-7

CDR3aa: CASSSQGPKGYTF
CDR3nt: TGTGCCAGCAGTTCACAGGGCCCCAAGGGCTACACCTTC
abundance: NA
v_gene: TRBV28
d_gene: NA
j_gene: TRBJ1-2

CDR3aa: CASSLGSSRASNQPQHF
CDR3nt: TGTGCCAGCAGCTTAGGGAGTTCCAGGGCTAGCAATCAGCCCCAGCATTTT
abundance: NA
v_gene: TRBV13
d_gene: NA
j_gene: TRBJ1-5

CDR3aa: CASSKGLAGGIGELFF
CDR3nt: TGTGCCAGCAGCAAGGGACTAGCGGGAGGCATCGGGGAGCTGTTTTTT
abundance: NA
v_gene: TRBV7-3
d_gene: TRBD2
j_gene: TRBJ2-2

CDR3aa: CASSPIFQTYEQYF
CDR3nt: TGTGCCAGCTCACCAATTTTTCAAACCTACGAGCAGTACTTC
abundance: NA
v_gene: TRBV18
d_gene: NA
j_gene: TRBJ2-7

CDR3aa: CASSLVYSLGHPNTEAFF
CDR3nt: TGTGCCAGCAGCTTAGTATACTCTTTAGGACACCCGAACACTGAAGCTTTCTTT
abundance: NA
v_gene: TRBV7-8
d_gene: NA
j_gene: TRBJ1-1

CDR3aa: CASRGTSGNQETQYF
CDR3nt: TGTGCCAGCAGGGGGACTAGCGGAAACCAAGAGACCCAGTACTTC
abundance: NA
v_gene: TRBV28
d_gene: TRBD2
j_gene: TRBJ2-5

CDR3aa: CASSQESLGQEGGYTF
CDR3nt: TGCGCCAGCAGCCAAGAATCTTTGGGACAGGAAGGTGGCTACACCTTC
abundance: NA
v_gene: TRBV4-3
d_gene: TRBD1
j_gene: TRBJ1-2

CDR3aa: CASSSRTQGGYTF
CDR3nt: TGTGCCAGCAGCTCCCGGACTCAGGGGGGCTACACCTTC
abundance: once
v_gene: TRBV13
d_gene: NA
j_gene: TRBJ1-2

CDR3aa: CSVSGDSLTTYEQYF
CDR3nt: TGCAGCGTCTCGGGGGACAGTTTAACTACCTACGAGCAGTACTTC
abundance: NA
v_gene: TRBV29-1
d_gene: NA
j_gene: TRBJ2-7

CDR3aa: CATSDRYSGNTIYF
CDR3nt: TGTGCCACTTCAGACAGATACTCTGGAAACACCATATATTTT
abundance: NA
v_gene: TRBV19
d_gene: NA
j_gene: TRBJ1-3

CDR3aa: CASSFRTGAFDEQYF
CDR3nt: TGCGCCAGCAGCTTTCGGACAGGGGCCTTTGACGAGCAGTACTTC
abundance: NA
v_gene: TRBV5-1
d_gene: TRBD1
j_gene: TRBJ2-7

CDR3aa: CASSLWTSGRENNEQFF
CDR3nt: TGTGCCAGCAGCTTATGGACTAGCGGGAGGGAGAACAATGAGCAGTTCTTC
abundance: NA
v_gene: TRBV11-2
d_gene: TRBD2
j_gene: TRBJ2-1

CDR3aa: CSVALGGYNEQFF
CDR3nt: TGCAGCGTTGCGCTTGGAGGGTACAATGAGCAGTTCTTC
abundance: NA
v_gene: TRBV29-1
d_gene: NA
j_gene: TRBJ2-1

CDR3aa: CASRGQPTTYEQYF
CDR3nt: TGTGCCAGCAGGGGACAGCCTACTACCTACGAGCAGTACTTC
abundance: NA
v_gene: TRBV6-1
d_gene: TRBD1
j_gene: TRBJ2-7

CDR3aa: CASSPPRSTYEQYF
CDR3nt: TGTGCCAGCTCACCCCCCAGGTCAACCTACGAGCAGTACTTC
abundance: NA
v_gene: TRBV18
d_gene: NA
j_gene: TRBJ2-7

CDR3aa: CASSQDGSSTGELFF
CDR3nt: TGCGCCAGCAGCCAAGATGGGAGTAGTACCGGGGAGCTGTTTTTT
abundance: NA
v_gene: TRBV4-1
d_gene: NA
j_gene: TRBJ2-2

CDR3aa: CASMILAGGVHEQYF
CDR3nt: TGTGCCAGCATGATCTTAGCGGGAGGAGTCCACGAGCAGTACTTC
abundance: NA
v_gene: TRBV2
d_gene: TRBD2
j_gene: TRBJ2-7

CDR3aa: CASSKTGTENEKLFF
CDR3nt: TGTGCCAGCAGTAAAACCGGGACAGAAAATGAAAAACTGTTTTTT
abundance: NA
v_gene: TRBV28
d_gene: TRBD1
j_gene: TRBJ1-4

CDR3aa: CASSSPELAGFDEQFF
CDR3nt: TGTGCCAGCAGCTCCCCCGAACTAGCGGGATTCGATGAGCAGTTCTTC
abundance: NA
v_gene: TRBV7-3
d_gene: TRBD2
j_gene: TRBJ2-1